This T cell receptor beta chain was identified during a study of molecular identifiers for immune sequencing clone quantification. This clonotype is medium-sized. Based on a CD8+CD4-CCR7+CD45RA+ profile, naive CD8 T cells were sorted. CDR3 length: 13 residues. V lost 6 bases, J lost 5 bases, and 1 base stayed unmatched. In germline, CDR1 is KGHDR, CDR2 SFDVKD. Bulk TCR library preparation followed previously described methods with listed TCR primers. TCRdb reanalysed the PCR reads using MiXCR and keeps one entry per CDR3 protein. The sample includes about 7,800 distinct CDR3 sequences, roughly a third seen only once; the top ten take about 7%.

The genes are TRBV24-1 and TRBJ2-3; 10 bases are shared with TRBD2. Sequenced: naive CD8+ T cells from blood, with Jurkat cell RNA spiked in. Subset of the sample: FACS-sorted CD8+CD4-CCR7+CD45RA+ naive T cells. The clonotype originates from a human donor in good health. Some libraries in this study had Jurkat cell RNA spiked in. DNA for the CDR3: TGTGCCACCAGTAGGACTAGCGGAGATACGCAGTATTTT. Its translation: CATSRTSGDTQYF.